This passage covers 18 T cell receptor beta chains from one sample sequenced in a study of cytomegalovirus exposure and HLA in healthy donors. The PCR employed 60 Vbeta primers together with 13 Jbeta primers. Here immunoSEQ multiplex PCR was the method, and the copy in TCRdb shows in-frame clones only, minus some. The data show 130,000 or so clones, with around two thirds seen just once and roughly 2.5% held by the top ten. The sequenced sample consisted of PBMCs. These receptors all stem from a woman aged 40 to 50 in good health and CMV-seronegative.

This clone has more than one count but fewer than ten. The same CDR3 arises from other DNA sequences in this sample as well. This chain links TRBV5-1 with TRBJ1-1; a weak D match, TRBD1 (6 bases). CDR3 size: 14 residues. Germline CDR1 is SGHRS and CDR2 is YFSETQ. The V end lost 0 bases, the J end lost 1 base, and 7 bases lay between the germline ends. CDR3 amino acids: CASSLGQENTEAFF. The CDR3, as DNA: TGCGCCAGCAGCTTGGGACAGGAGAACACTGAAGCTTTCTTT.

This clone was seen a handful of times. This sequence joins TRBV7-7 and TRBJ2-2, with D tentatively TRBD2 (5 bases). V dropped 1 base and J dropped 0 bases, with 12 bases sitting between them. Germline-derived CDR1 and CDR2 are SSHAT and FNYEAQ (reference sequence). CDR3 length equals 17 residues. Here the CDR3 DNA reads TGTGCCAGCAGCTTAGGGCTAGCCACCGCGAACACCGGGGAGCTGTTTTTT. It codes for CASSLGLATANTGELFF.

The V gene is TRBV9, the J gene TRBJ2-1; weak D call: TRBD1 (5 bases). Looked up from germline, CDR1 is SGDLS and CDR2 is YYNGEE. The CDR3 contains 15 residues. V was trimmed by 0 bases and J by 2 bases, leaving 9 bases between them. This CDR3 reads CASSVGAGTYNEQFF. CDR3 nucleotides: TGTGCCAGCAGCGTAGGGGCAGGGACCTACAATGAGCAGTTCTTC.

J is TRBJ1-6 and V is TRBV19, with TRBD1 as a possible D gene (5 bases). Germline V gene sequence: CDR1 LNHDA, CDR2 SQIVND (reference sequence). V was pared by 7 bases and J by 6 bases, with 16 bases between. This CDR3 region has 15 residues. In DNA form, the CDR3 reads TGTGCCAGTAAAGACCAGGGAATCAGTAATTCACCCCTCCACTTT. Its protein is CASKDQGISNSPLHF.

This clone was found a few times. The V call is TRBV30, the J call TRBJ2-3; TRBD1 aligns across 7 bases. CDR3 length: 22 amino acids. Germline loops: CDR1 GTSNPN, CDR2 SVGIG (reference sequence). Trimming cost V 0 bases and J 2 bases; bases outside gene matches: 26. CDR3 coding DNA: TGTGCCTGGAGTGTCCCACTTACCTCCCTCTTTGACAGGGTATTGATCACAGATACGCAGTATTTT. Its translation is CAWSVPLTSLFDRVLITDTQYF. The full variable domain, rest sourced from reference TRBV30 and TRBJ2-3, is SQTIHQWPATLVQPVGSPLSLECTVEGTSNPNLYWYRQAAGRGLQLLFYSVGIGQISSEVPQNLSASRPQDRQFILSSKKLLLSDSGFYLCAWSVPLTSLFDRVLITDTQYFGPGTRLTVL.

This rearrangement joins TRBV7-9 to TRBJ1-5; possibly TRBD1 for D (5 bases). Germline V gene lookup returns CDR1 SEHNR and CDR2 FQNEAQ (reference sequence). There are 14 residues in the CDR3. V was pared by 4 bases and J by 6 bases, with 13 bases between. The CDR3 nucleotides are TGTGCCAGCAGCTCCTCAGGGAGGACTCAGCCCCAGCATTTT. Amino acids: CASSSSGRTQPQHF.

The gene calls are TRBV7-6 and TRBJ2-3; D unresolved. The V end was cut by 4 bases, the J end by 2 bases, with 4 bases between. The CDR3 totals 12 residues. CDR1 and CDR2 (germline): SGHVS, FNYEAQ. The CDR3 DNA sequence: TGTGCCAGCAGCTCCCTCACAGATACGCAGTATTTT. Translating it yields CASSSLTDTQYF.

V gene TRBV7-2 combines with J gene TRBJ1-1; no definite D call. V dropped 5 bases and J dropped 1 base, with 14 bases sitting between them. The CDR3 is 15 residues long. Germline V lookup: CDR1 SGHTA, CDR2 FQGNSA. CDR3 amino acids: CASSRGLARNTEAFF. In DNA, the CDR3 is TGTGCCAGCAGCCGAGGTTTGGCCAGGAACACTGAAGCTTTCTTT.

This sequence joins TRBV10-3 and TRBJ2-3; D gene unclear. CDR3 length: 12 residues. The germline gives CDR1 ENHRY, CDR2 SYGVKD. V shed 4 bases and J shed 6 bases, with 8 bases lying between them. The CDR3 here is CAISVSVDTQYF. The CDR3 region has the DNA TGTGCCATCAGTGTATCAGTTGATACGCAGTATTTT.

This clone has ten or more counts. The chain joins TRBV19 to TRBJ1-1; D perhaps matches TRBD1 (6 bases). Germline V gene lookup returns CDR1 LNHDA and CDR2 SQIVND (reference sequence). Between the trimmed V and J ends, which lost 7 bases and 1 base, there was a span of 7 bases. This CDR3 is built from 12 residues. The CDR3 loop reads CASIQGNTEAFF. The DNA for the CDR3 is TGTGCCAGTATACAGGGGAACACTGAAGCTTTCTTT.

DNA for the CDR3: TGTGCCAGCAGCGGCCAAGGGGGCATCGTCCAGCAGTACTTC. Its translation: CASSGQGGIVQQYF. V and J are TRBV11-2 and TRBJ2-7; 7 bases align to TRBD1. V lost 5 bases and J lost 8; bases outside the gene matches: 12. CDR1 and CDR2 (germline): SGHAT, FQNNGV. This CDR3 has 14 amino acids.

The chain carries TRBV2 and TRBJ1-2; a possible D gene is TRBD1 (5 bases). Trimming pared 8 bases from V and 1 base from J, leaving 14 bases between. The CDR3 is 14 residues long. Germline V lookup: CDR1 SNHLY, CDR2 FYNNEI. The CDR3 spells CASSSRVLNYGYTF. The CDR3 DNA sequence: TGTGCCAGCTCCAGCAGGGTACTTAACTATGGCTACACCTTC.

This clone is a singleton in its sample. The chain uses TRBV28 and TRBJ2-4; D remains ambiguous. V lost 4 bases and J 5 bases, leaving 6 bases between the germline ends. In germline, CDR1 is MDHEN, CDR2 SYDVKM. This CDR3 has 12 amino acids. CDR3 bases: TGTGCCAGCAGTTCTACCCAAAACATTCAGTACTTC. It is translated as CASSSTQNIQYF.

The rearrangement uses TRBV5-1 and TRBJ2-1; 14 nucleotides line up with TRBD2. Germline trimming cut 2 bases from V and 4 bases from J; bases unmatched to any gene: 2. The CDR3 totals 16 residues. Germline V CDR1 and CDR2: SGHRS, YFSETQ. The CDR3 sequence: CASSLGLAGGYNEQFF. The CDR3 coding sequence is TGCGCCAGCAGCTTAGGACTAGCGGGGGGTTACAATGAGCAGTTCTTC.

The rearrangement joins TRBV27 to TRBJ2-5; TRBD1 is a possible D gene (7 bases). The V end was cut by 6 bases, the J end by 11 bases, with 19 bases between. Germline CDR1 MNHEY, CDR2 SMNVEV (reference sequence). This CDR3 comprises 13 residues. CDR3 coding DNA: TGTGCCAGCAGCCTGGACAGGTCGGGGGAGCAGTACTTC. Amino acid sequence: CASSLDRSGEQYF.

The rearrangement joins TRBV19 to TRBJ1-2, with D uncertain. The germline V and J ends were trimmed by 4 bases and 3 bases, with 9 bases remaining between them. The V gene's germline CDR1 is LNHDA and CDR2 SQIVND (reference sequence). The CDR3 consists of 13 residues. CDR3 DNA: TGTGCCAGTAGTAGCCGCGGAGACTATGGCTACACCTTC. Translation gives CASSSRGDYGYTF.

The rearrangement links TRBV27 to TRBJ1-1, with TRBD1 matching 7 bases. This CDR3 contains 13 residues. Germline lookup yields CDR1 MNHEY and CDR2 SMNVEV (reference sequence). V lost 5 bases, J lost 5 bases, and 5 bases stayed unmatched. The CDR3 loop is CASSIQGWTEAFF. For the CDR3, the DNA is TGTGCCAGCAGTATACAGGGGTGGACTGAAGCTTTCTTT.

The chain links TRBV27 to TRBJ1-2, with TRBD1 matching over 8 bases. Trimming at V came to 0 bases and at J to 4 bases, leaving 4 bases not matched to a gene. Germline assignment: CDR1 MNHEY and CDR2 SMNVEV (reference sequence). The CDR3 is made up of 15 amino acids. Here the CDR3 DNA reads TGTGCCAGCAGTTTATCCGCAGGGGGCACCTATGGCTACACCTTC. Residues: CASSLSAGGTYGYTF.